This TCR beta chain was documented in a study of T cell clonality in common variable immunodeficiency. This clone has at least ten counts. The read stops 3 residues short of the end of the CDR3; the missing end is completed from the germline J gene. TCRdb's table, derived via immunoSEQ multiplex PCR, lists solely in-frame clones and lacks some. There are 40,000 to 65,000 clones in the sample, none observed a single time. Trimming took 6 bases from V and 8 from J; bases not matched to a gene: 11. Germline CDR1 LNHDA, CDR2 SQIVND (reference sequence). The CDR3 totals 16 residues. This clonotype originated in a person aged 18-69 years in good health. The sequenced material came from peripheral blood mononuclear cells. This sequence joins TRBV19 and TRBJ2-6, with 9 bases that match TRBD1. CDR3 amino acids: CASREQGATSPNVLTF. The part of the CDR3 DNA that was read is TGTGCCAGTAGAGAACAGGGGGCTACAAGTCCCAACGTC. Full variable domain (remainder filled in from reference TRBV19 and TRBJ2-6): DGGITQSPKYLFRKEGQNVTLSCEQNLNHDAMYWYRQDPGQGLRLIYYSQIVNDFQKGDIAEGYSVSREKKESFPLTVTSAQKNPTAFYLCASREQGATSPNVLTFGAGSRLTVL.